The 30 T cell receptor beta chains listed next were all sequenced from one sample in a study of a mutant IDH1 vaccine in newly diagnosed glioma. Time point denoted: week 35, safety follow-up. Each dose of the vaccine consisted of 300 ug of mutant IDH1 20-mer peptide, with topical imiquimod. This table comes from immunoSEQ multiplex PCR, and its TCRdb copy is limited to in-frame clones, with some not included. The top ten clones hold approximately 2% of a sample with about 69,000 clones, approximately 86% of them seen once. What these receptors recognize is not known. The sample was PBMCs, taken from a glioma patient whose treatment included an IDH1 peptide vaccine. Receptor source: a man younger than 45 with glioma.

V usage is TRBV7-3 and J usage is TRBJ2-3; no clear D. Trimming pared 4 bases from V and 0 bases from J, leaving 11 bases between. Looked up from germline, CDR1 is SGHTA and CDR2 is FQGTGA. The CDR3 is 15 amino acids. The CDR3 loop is CASSSGPTSTDTQYF. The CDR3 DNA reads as TGTGCCAGCAGCTCGGGCCCTACCAGCACAGATACGCAGTATTTT.

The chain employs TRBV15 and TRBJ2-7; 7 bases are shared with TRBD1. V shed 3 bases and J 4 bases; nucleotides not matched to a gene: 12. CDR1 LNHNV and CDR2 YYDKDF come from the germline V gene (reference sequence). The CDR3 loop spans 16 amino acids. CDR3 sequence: CATSSGIRDRAYEQYF. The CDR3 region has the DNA TGTGCCACCAGCAGTGGAATAAGGGACAGAGCGTACGAGCAGTACTTC.

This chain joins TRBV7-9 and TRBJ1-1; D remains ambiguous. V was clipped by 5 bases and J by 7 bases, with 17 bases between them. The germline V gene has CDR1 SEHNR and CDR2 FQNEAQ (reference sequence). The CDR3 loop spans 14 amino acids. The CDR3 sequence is CASSPAVRLGEAFF. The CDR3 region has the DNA TGTGCCAGCAGCCCTGCGGTTCGGTTAGGTGAAGCTTTCTTT.

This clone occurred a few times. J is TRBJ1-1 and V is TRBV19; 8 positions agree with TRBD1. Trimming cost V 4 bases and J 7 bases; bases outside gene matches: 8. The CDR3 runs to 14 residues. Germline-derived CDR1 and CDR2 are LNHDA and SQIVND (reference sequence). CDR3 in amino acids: CASSNQGAKGEAFF. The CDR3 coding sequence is TGTGCCAGTAGTAATCAGGGGGCGAAGGGTGAAGCTTTCTTT.

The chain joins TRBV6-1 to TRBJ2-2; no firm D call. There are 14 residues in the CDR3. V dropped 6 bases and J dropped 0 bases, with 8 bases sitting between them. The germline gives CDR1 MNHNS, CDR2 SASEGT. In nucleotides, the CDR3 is TGTGCCAGCAGCGAAATCACGAACACCGGGGAGCTGTTTTTT. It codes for CASSEITNTGELFF.

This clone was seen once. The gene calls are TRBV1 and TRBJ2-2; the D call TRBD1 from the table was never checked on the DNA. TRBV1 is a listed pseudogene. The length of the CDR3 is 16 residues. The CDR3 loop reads CTSRTWGRLDAGELFF. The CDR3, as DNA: TGCACCAGCAGAACTTGGGGGCGGCTCGACGCCGGGGAGCTGTTTTTT.

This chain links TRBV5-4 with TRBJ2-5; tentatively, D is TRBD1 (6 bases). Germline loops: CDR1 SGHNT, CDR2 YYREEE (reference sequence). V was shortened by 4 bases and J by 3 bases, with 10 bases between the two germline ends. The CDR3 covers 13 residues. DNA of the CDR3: TGTGCCAGCAGCGCGGCAGGGGAAGAGACCCAGTACTTC. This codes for CASSAAGEETQYF.

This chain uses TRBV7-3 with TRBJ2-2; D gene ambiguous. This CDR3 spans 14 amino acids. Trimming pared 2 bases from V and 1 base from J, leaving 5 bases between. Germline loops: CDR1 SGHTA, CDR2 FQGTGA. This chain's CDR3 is CASSLALNTGELFF. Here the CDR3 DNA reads TGTGCCAGCAGCTTAGCGCTGAACACCGGGGAGCTGTTTTTT. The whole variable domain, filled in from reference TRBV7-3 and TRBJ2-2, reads GAGVSQTPSNKVTEKGKYVELRCDPISGHTALYWYRQSLGQGPEFLIYFQGTGAADDSGLPNDRFFAVRPEGSVSTLKIQRTERGDSAVYLCASSLALNTGELFFGEGSRLTVL.

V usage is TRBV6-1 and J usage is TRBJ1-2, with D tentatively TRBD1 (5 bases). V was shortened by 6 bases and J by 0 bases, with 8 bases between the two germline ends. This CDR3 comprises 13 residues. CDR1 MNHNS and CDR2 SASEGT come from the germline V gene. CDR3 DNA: TGTGCCAGCAGAGGGGATACTAACTATGGCTACACCTTC. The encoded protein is CASRGDTNYGYTF.

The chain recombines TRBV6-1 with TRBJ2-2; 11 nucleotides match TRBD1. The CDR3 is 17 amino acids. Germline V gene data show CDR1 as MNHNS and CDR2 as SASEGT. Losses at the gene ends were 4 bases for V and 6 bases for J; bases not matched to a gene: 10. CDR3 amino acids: CASSVHGQGAYAGELFF. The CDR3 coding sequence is TGTGCCAGCAGTGTACATGGACAGGGGGCGTATGCCGGGGAGCTGTTTTTT.

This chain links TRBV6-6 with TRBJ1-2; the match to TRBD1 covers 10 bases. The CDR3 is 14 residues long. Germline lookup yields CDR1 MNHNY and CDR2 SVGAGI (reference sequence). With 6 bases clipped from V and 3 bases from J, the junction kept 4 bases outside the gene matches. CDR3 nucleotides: TGTGCCAGCAGACCGGACAGGGGGGACTATGGCTACACCTTC. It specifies CASRPDRGDYGYTF.

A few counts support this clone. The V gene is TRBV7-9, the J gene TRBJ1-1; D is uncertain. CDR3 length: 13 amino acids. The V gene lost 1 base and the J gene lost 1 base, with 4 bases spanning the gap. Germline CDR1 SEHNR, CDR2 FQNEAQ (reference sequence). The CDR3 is CASSLEANTEAFF. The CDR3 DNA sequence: TGTGCCAGCAGCTTAGAGGCGAACACTGAAGCTTTCTTT.

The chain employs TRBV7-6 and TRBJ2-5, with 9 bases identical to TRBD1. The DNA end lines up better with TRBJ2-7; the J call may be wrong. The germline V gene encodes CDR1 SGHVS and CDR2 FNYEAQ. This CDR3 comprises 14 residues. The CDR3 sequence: CASSEPQGAGEQYF. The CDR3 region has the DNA TGTGCCAGCAGCGAACCACAGGGGGCTGGCGAGCAGTACTTC.

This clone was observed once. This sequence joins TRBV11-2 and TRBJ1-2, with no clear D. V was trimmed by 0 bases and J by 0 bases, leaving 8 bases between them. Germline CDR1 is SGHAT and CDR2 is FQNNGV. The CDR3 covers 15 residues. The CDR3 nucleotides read TGTGCCAGCAGCTTAGAATTAGCAGCTAACTATGGCTACACCTTC. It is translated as CASSLELAANYGYTF.

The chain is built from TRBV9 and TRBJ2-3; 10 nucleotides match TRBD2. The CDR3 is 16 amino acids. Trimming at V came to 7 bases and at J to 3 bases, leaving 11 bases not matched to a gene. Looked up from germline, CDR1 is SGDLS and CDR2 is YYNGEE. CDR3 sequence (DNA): TGTGCCAGCGGGCAGTACGGACTAGCGGAAACAGATACGCAGTATTTT. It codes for CASGQYGLAETDTQYF.

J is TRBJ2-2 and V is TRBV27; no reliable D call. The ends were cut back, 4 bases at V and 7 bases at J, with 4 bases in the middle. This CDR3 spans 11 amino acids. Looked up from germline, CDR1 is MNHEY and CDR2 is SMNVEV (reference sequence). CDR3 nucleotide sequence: TGTGCCAGCAGTTCCGGCGGGGAGCTGTTTTTT. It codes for CASSSGGELFF.

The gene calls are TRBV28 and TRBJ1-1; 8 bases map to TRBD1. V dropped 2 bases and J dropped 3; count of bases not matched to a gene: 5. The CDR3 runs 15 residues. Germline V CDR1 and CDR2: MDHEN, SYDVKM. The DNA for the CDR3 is TGTGCCAGCAGTTTAGTCGGCAGGGGGCACACTGAAGCTTTCTTT. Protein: CASSLVGRGHTEAFF.

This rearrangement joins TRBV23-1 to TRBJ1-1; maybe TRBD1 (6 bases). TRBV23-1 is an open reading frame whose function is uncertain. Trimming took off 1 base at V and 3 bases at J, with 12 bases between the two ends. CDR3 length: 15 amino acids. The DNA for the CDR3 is TGCGCCAGCAGTCAATTTACAGGGCTGGACACTGAAGCTTTCTTT. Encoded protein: CASSQFTGLDTEAFF.

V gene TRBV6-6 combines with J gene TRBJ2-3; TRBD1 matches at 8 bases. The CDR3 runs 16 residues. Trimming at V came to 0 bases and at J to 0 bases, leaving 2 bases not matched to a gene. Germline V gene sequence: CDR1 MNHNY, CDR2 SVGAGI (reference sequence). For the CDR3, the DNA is TGTGCCAGCAGTTACTCGACAGGGGTTAGCACAGATACGCAGTATTTT. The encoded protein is CASSYSTGVSTDTQYF.

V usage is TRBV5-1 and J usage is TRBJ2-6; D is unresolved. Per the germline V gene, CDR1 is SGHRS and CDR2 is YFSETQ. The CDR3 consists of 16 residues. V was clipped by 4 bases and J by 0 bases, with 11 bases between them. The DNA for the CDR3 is TGCGCCAGCAGCCCCCCCCTAGACTCTGGGGCCAACGTCCTGACTTTC. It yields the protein CASSPPLDSGANVLTF.

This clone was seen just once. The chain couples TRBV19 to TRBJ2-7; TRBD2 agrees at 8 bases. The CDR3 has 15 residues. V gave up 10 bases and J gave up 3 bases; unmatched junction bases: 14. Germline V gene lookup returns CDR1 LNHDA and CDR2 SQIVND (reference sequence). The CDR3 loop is CATSLAGHKSYEQYF. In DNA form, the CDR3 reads TGTGCCACCTCCCTAGCGGGTCATAAGAGCTACGAGCAGTACTTC.

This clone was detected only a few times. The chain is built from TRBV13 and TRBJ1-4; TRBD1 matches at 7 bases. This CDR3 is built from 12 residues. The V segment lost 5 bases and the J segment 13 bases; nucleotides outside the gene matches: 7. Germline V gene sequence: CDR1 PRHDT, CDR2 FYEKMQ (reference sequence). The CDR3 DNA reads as TGTGCCAGCAGCCTGGGACAGCGGGCACTGTTTTTT. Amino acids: CASSLGQRALFF.

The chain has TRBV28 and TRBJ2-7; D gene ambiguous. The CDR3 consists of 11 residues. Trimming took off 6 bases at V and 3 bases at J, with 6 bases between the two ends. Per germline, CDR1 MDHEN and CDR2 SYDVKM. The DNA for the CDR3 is TGTGCCAGCAGCCCCCGCTACGAGCAGTACTTC. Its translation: CASSPRYEQYF.

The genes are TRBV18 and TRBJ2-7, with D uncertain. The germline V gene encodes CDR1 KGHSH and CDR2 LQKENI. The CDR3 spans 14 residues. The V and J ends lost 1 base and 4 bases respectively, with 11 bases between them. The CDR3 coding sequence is TGTGCCAGCTCACCACGGACGGCCTCTTACGAGCAGTACTTC. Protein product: CASSPRTASYEQYF.

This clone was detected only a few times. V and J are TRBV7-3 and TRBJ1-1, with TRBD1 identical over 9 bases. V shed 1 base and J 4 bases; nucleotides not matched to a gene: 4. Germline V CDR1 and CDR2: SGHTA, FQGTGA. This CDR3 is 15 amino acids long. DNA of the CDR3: TGTGCCAGCAGCTTAAGAGGGGGACAGGGCACTGAAGCTTTCTTT. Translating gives CASSLRGGQGTEAFF.

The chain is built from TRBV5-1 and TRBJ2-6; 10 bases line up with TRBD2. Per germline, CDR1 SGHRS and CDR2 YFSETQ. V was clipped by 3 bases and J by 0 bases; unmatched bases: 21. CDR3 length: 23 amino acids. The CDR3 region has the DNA TGCGCCAGCAGCTGGGGACCGGGACCACCGACTAGCGGGTTATACTCTGGGGCCAACGTCCTGACTTTC. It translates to CASSWGPGPPTSGLYSGANVLTF.

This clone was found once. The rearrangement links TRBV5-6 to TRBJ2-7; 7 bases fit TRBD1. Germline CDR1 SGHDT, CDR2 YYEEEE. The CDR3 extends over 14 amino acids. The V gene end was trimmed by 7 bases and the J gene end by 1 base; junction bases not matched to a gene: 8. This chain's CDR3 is CASGKGAGSYEQYF. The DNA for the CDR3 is TGTGCCAGCGGGAAGGGGGCAGGATCCTACGAGCAGTACTTC.

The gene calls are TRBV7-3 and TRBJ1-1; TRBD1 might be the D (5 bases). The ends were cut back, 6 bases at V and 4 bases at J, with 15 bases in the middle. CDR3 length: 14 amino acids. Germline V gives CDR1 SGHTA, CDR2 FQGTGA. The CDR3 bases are TGTGCCAGCAGACCTAGCGGGACCCCCACTGAAGCTTTCTTT. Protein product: CASRPSGTPTEAFF.

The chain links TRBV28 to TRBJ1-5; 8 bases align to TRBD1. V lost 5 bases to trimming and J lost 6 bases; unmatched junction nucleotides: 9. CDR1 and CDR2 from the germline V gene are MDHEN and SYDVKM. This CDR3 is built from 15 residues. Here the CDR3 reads CASSTTGVFGQPQHF. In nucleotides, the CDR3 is TGTGCCAGCAGTACGACAGGGGTTTTCGGTCAGCCCCAGCATTTT. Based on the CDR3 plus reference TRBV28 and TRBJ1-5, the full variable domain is DVKVTQSSRYLVKRTGEKVFLECVQDMDHENMFWYRQDPGLGLRLIYFSYDVKMKEKGDIPEGYSVSREKKERFSLILESASTNQTSMYLCASSTTGVFGQPQHFGDGTRLSIL.

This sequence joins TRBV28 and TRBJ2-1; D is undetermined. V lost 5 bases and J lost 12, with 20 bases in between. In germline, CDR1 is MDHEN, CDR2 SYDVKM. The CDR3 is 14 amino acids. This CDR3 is CASSATFRYLWQFF. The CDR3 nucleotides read TGTGCCAGCAGTGCAACCTTCAGGTACCTCTGGCAGTTCTTC.